This TCR beta chain was recovered during a study of T cells in Graves' hyperthyroidism and ophthalmopathy (dated by TCRdb to between 2018 and 2021). Looking at the study overall: To identify TCR V-J signatures that set the groups apart, the researchers used a discovery cohort of 90 to 100 patients, made up of fewer than 50 with Graves' ophthalmopathy and about 55 with stable Graves' hyperthyroidism. After sampling, hyperthyroidism patients received methimazole starting at 30 mg daily, and ophthalmopathy patients received high-dose intravenous methylprednisolone. The 75 to 100 discovery patients were randomly divided into training and test sets at a 7:3 ratio. The study also compared thyroid tissue and blood T-cell repertoires from five or six Graves' hyperthyroidism patients. The paper reports TCR Vbeta CDR3 sequencing of 130 to 150 peripheral blood samples: under 45 ophthalmopathy, roughly 74 hyperthyroidism and approximately 17 progressor patients. Prospective prediction of ophthalmopathy was tested in an independent validation cohort consisting of about 19 hyperthyroidism patients and some 17 patients who later progressed to ophthalmopathy.

What the authors observed across the whole study: Blood samples also contained most of the expanded thyroid clonotypes (frequency above 0.001), which suggests that blood repertoires may reflect thyroid immune responses. In cross-validation, a model built on a 13 V-J signature told ophthalmopathy apart from stable hyperthyroidism with roughly 87% sensitivity and roughly 82% specificity, and in testing the same model reached 80%/75%. In validation, progression to ophthalmopathy was predicted by the model with about 70% sensitivity and 72.22% specificity, a median of approximately 7.1 months before onset. No statistical method was used to fix the sample size in advance, and group allocation was not hidden from the investigators.

Including cysteine and phenylalanine, the CDR3 has 13 amino acids. Only the CDR3 DNA stays, 39 bases, in frame from base 1. V is clipped by 3 bases and J by 1 base, and the sequence between their germline boundaries is 6 bases long. The germline V gene gives CDR1 as SGHAT and CDR2 as FQNNGV. Amplification of TCR beta CDR3 regions was carried out from RNA transcripts. For the first round of RT-PCR on the TCR CDR3, the HTBI primer set was used together with the Qiagen OneStep RT-PCR kit. Libraries were constructed in a second round of multiplex PCR, after which size selection and purification were performed. The libraries were sequenced on an Illumina HiSeq2000 using paired-end 100 bp reads. As for the original processing: Raw data were processed with SOAPnuke, discarding reads with adapters, uncalled bases, mean Phred below 15, or no exact constant-primer or identifier match. COPE v1.2.5 was used to merge high-quality paired reads, and clonotypes were defined as unique nucleotide sequences. Clonotypes were aligned to IMGT TRBV, TRBD and TRBJ reference segments using MiTCR v1.1. The analysis was restricted to V-J combinations with a frequency above 0.0001, which together covered about 99% of the repertoires. A TCS score was defined as the ratio between F50 (clonal expansion) and ExV (chaos), using BLOSUM62-based TCRdist between CDR3 peptides within each V-J. Welch's t-statistics and random forest reduced around 510 V-J features to about 13, which were used in a naive Bayes classifier (R e1071). The Morisita-Horn index was used to measure how similar the thyroid and blood repertoires were. TCRdb reprocessing: public reads trimmed at Q25 with fastp, clones called with MiXCR, in-frame beta chains kept. CDR3 protein duplicates are merged, each entry listing the most common genes and DNA. The V and J calls shown here were made by TCRdb, not taken from the authors' results. A total of approximately 510,000 distinct CDR3 sequences appear in this sample, 40% to 50% of them only once. The ten largest make up about two fifths of the sample.

The study excluded patients with uncontrolled infections, other autoimmune diseases, pregnancy or lactation. Diagnoses were based on clinical symptoms, serum thyroxine and TRAb, thyroid ultrasound and orbital computed tomography. Total RNA was extracted using Trizol reagent, and RNA quality was assessed on an Agilent 2100 Bioanalyzer. At least ten counts were recorded for this clonotype. Its specific antigen is unknown. No base quality information exists; no much larger clone differs at one position. Recombination linked TRBV11-2 to TRBJ1-1; TRBD1 is perhaps the D gene, given 5 matching bases. This sequence originates from an adult woman with Graves' disease, either hyperthyroidism or ophthalmopathy (not recorded which). Input material: peripheral blood or thyroid tissue (not recorded which). The CDR3 here reads CASSFQGNTEAFF. The nucleotide sequence reads TGTGCCAGCAGCTTTCAGGGGAACACTGAAGCTTTCTTT.